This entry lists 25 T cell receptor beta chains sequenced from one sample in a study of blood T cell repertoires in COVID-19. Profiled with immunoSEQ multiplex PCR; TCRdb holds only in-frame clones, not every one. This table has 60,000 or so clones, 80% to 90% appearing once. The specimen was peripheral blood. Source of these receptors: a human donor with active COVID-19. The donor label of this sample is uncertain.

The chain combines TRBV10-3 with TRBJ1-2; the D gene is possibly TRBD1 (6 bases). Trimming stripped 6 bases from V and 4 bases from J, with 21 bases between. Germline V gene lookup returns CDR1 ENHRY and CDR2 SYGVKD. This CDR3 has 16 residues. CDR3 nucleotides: TGTGCCATCAGCGCTCCGGCAGGGGCGAACGCCTATGGCTACACCTTC. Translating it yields CAISAPAGANAYGYTF.

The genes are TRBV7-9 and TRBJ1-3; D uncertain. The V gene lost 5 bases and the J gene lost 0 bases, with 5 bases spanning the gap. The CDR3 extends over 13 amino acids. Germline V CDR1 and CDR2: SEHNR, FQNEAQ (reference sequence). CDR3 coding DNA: TGTGCCAGCAGCCCAGGCTCTGGAAACACCATATATTTT. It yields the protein CASSPGSGNTIYF.

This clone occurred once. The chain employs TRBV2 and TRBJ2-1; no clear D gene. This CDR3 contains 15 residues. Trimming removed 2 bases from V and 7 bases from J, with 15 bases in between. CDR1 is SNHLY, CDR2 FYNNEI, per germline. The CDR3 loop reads CASSEIVNGWNEQFF. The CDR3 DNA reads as TGTGCCAGCAGTGAAATAGTAAATGGTTGGAATGAGCAGTTCTTC.

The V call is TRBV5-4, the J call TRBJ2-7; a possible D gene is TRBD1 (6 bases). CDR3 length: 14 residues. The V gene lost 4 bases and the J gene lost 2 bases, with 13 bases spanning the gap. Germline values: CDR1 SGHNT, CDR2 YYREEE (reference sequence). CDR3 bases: TGTGCCAGCAGCGCTGGACAGCCACCCTACGAGCAGTACTTC. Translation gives CASSAGQPPYEQYF. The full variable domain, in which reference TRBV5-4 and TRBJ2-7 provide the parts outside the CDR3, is ETGVTQSPTHLIKTRGQQVTLRCSSQSGHNTVSWYQQALGQGPQFIFQYYREEENGRGNFPPRFSGLQFPNYSSELNVNALELDDSALYLCASSAGQPPYEQYFGPGTRLTVT.

DNA of the CDR3: TGCAGCGTCGGGACTAGCGGAAACACAGATACGCAGTATTTT. This sequence encodes CSVGTSGNTDTQYF. The chain combines TRBV29-1 with TRBJ2-3, with TRBD2 matching over 11 bases. Per the germline V gene, CDR1 is SQVTM and CDR2 is ANQGSEA. V shed 6 bases and J 2 bases; nucleotides not matched to a gene: 4. The CDR3 contains 14 residues.

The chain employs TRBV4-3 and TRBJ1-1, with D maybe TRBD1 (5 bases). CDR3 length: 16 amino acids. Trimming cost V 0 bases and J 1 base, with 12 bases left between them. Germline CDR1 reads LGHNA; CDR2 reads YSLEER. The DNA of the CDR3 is TGCGCCAGCAGCCAAGATATGGGGCACCCGAACACTGAAGCTTTCTTT. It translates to CASSQDMGHPNTEAFF.

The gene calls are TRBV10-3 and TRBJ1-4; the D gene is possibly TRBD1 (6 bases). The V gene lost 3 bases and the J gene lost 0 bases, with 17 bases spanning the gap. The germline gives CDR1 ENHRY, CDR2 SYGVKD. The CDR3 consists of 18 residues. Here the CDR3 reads CAISDRQVAGSTNEKLFF. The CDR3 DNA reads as TGTGCCATCAGTGACCGACAGGTGGCCGGGTCAACTAATGAAAAACTGTTTTTT.

The CDR3 sequence: CASSWGQGNTEAFF. Written as DNA, the CDR3 is TGTGCCAGCAGCTGGGGACAGGGTAACACTGAAGCTTTCTTT. The rearrangement links TRBV7-8 to TRBJ1-1; 9 bases line up with TRBD1. The germline gives CDR1 SGHVS, CDR2 FQNEAQ. The CDR3 is 14 residues long. J lost 2 bases, V lost 4 bases, and 2 bases had no gene match. Full variable domain (rest looked up from reference TRBV7-8 and TRBJ1-1): GAGVSQSPRYKVAKRGQDVALRCDPISGHVSLFWYQQALGQGPEFLTYFQNEAQLDKSGLPSDRFFAERPEGSVSTLKIQRTQQEDSAVYLCASSWGQGNTEAFFGQGTRLTVV.

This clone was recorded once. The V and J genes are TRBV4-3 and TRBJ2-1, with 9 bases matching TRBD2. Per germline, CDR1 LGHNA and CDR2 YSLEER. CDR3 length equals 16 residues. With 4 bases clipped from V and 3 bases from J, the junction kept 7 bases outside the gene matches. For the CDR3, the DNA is TGCGCCAGCAGCCGGGTAGCGGGGGAGATCTACAATGAGCAGTTCTTC. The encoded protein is CASSRVAGEIYNEQFF.

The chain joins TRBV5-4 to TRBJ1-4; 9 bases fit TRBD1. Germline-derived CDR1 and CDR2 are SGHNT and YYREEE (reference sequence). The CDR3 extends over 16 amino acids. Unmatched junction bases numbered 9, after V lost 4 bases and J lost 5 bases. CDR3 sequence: CASSSGTGPRNEKLFF. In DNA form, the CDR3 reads TGTGCCAGCAGCAGCGGGACAGGGCCGCGAAATGAAAAACTGTTTTTT.

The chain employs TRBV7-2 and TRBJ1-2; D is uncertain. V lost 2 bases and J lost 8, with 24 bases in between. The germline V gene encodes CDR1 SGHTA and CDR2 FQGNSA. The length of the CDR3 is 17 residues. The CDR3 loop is CASSLSPFEAALWGYTF. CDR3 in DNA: TGTGCCAGCAGCTTAAGCCCGTTCGAGGCAGCCCTCTGGGGCTACACCTTC.

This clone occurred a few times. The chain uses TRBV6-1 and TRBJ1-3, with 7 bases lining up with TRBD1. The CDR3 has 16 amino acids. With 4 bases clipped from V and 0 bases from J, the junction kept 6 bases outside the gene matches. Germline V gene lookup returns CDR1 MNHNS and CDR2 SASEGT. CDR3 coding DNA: TGTGCCAGCAGTGCCGGGACAGCACGCTCTGGAAACACCATATATTTT. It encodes CASSAGTARSGNTIYF.

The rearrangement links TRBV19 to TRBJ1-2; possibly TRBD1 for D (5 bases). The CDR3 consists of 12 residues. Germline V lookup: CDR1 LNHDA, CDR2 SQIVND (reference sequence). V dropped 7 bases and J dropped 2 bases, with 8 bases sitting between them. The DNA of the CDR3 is TGTGCCAGTATGGAGGGGAACTATGGCTACACCTTC. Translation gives CASMEGNYGYTF.

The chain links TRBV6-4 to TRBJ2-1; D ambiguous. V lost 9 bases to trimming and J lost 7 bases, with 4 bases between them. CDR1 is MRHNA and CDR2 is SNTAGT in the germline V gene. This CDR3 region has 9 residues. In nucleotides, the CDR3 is TGTGCCAGGAGAAATGAGCAGTTCTTC. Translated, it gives CARRNEQFF.

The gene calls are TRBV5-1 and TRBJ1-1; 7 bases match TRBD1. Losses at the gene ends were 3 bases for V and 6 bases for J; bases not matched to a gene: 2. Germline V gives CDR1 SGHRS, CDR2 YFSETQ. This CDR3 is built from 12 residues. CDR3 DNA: TGCGCCAGCAGCTCACAGGGGTCTGAAGCTTTCTTT. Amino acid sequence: CASSSQGSEAFF.

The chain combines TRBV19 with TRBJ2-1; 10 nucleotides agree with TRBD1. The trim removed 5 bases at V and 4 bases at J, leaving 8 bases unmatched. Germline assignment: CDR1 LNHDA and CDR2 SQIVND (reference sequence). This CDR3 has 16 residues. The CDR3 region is CASSVVPGQGYNEQFF. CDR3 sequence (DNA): TGTGCCAGTAGTGTGGTACCGGGACAGGGGTACAATGAGCAGTTCTTC. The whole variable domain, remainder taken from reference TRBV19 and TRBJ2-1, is DGGITQSPKYLFRKEGQNVTLSCEQNLNHDAMYWYRQDPGQGLRLIYYSQIVNDFQKGDIAEGYSVSREKKESFPLTVTSAQKNPTAFYLCASSVVPGQGYNEQFFGPGTRLTVL.

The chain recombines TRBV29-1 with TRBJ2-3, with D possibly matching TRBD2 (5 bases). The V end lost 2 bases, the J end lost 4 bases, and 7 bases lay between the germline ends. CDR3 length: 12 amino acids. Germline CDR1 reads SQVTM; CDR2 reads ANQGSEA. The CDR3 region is CSVEWRADTQYF. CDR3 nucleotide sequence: TGCAGCGTTGAATGGCGGGCAGATACGCAGTATTTT.

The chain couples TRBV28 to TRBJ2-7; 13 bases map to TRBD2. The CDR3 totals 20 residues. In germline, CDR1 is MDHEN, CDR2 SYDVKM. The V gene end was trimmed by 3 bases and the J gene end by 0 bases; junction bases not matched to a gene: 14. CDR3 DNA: TGTGCCAGCAGTTTCATTACCCCGGGACTAGCGGGGACCTACTCCTACGAGCAGTACTTC. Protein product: CASSFITPGLAGTYSYEQYF.

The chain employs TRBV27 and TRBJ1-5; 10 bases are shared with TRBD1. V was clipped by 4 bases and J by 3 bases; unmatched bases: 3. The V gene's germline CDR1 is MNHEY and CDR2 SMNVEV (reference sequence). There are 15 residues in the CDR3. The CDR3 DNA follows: TGTGCCAGCAGTTCCGGGACAGGGGCCAATCAGCCCCAGCATTTT. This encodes CASSSGTGANQPQHF.

Here the CDR3 reads CARSLGLAGGWNEQFF. In DNA, the CDR3 is TGTGCCAGAAGCTTAGGGCTAGCGGGGGGTTGGAATGAGCAGTTCTTC. The chain has TRBV7-5 and TRBJ2-1; TRBD2 reflects the table's D call only, with no check against the DNA. TRBV7-5 is reported as a pseudogene. CDR3 length equals 16 residues.

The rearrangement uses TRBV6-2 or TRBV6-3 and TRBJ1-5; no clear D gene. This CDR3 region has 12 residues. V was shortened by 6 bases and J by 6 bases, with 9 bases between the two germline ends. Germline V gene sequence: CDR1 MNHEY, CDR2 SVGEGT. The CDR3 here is CASSEVAQPQHF. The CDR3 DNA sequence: TGTGCCAGCAGCGAAGTGGCTCAGCCCCAGCATTTT.

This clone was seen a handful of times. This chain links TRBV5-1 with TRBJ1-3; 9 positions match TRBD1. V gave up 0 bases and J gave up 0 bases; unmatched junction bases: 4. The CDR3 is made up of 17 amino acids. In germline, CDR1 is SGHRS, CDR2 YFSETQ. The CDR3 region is CASSLVVQGASGNTIYF. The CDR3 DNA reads TGCGCCAGCAGCTTGGTGGTACAGGGGGCCTCTGGAAACACCATATATTTT.

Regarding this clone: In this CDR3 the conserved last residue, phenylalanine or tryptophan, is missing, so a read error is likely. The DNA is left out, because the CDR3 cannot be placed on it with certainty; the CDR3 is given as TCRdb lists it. CDR3: CASSLASGTALFI. J is TRBJ1-2 and V is TRBV5-1. The CDR3 extends over 13 residues, inclusive of both ends. Germline V CDR1 and CDR2: SGHRS, YFSETQ.

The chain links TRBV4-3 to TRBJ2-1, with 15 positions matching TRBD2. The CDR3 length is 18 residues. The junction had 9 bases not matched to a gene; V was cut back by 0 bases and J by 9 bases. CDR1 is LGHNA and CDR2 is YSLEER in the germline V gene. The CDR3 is CASSQDVWTSGGAFEQFF. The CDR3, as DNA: TGCGCCAGCAGCCAAGACGTCTGGACTAGCGGGGGGGCTTTTGAGCAGTTCTTC.

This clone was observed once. The chain's CDR3 is CSVVFQGPSGNTIYF. CDR3 DNA sequence: TGCAGCGTTGTTTTTCAGGGGCCCTCTGGAAACACCATATATTTT. The genes are TRBV29-1 and TRBJ1-3; D perhaps matches TRBD1 (6 bases). CDR1 and CDR2 (germline): SQVTM, ANQGSEA. This CDR3 has 15 amino acids. V was trimmed by 4 bases and J by 0 bases, leaving 13 bases between them.